The sequence of this T cell receptor beta chain was determined in a study of T cells in localized non-small cell lung cancer. Some clones are missing from TCRdb's copy, which holds only in-frame ones; the method was immunoSEQ multiplex PCR. The sample holds fewer than 25,000 clones, 86% seen once. The CDR3 is made up of 12 amino acids. The germline V gene encodes CDR1 SEHNR and CDR2 FQNEAQ (reference sequence). V lost 3 bases to trimming and J lost 5 bases, with 6 bases between them. This clone was seen only once. This specimen consisted of peripheral blood, obtained before any cancer treatment. This clonotype was obtained from a woman aged 35-75 years with stage I lung adenocarcinoma. The V and J genes are TRBV7-9 and TRBJ2-3, with D possibly matching TRBD1 (5 bases). Here the CDR3 DNA reads TGTGCCAGCAGCTTGCAGGGAGATACGCAGTATTTT. It translates to CASSLQGDTQYF.